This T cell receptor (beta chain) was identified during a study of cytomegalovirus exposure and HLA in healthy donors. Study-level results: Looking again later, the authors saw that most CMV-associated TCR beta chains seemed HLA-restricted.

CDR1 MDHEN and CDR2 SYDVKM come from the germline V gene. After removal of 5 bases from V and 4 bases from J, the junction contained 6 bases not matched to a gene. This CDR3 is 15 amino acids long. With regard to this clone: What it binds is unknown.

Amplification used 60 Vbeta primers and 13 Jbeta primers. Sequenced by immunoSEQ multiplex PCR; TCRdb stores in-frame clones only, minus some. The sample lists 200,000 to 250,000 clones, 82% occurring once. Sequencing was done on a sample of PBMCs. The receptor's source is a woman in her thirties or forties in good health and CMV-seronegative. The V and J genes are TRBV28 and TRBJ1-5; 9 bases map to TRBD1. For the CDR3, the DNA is TGTGCCAGCAGTATGACAGGGGGGCCAAATCAGCCCCAGCATTTT. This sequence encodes CASSMTGGPNQPQHF. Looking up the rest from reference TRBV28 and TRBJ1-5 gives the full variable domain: DVKVTQSSRYLVKRTGEKVFLECVQDMDHENMFWYRQDPGLGLRLIYFSYDVKMKEKGDIPEGYSVSREKKERFSLILESASTNQTSMYLCASSMTGGPNQPQHFGDGTRLSIL.